This TCR beta chain was found in a study of blood T cells in healthy people across ages. Findings and caveats of the study: Expanded clonotype shifts may have been confounded, as the donors had an unknown CMV status. Unsorted PBMCs ruled out conclusive naive versus antigen-experienced comparison.

Donors were systemically healthy Caucasian individuals from Russia aged roughly 6 to 90 years. The germline V gene has CDR1 SGHTA and CDR2 FQGNSA. CDR3 length: 15 amino acids. With V trimmed by 3 bases and J by 0 bases, 3 bases remained unmatched. For the second PCR, which ran for 7 to 11 cycles, a sample-barcoded 5' primer and a J-beta primer mix were used. In TCRdb, the 5' RACE reads were re-called with MiXCR into one record per CDR3 protein. Of about 1.1 million distinct CDR3 sequences detected, 30% to 40% appear once; the ten largest clones hold around 13%. This clonotype came up many times. Its antigen is not identified.

Input material: blood. This chain joins TRBV7-2 and TRBJ2-3; 7 positions agree with TRBD2. The clonotype originates from a man aged 18 to 35 in good health. CDR3 DNA: TGTGCCAGCAGCTTTGCTAGCGGCAGCACAGATACGCAGTATTTT. This sequence encodes CASSFASGSTDTQYF.